One and the same sample provided the 21 T cell receptor beta chains below, sequenced in a study of cytomegalovirus exposure and HLA in healthy donors. The study ran its PCR with 60 Vbeta and 13 Jbeta primers. Produced via immunoSEQ multiplex PCR; TCRdb's table is partial and in-frame only. There are 130,000 to 150,000 clones in the sample; about four fifths occur only once, and around 4.1% lies in the top ten. The specimen sequenced was PBMCs. These receptors were taken from a man aged 40-55 years in good health and CMV-seronegative.

This clone was detected only once. V gene TRBV19 combines with J gene TRBJ2-7; 10 bases are shared with TRBD1. V trimming: 5 bases; J trimming: 5 bases; junction bases outside the gene matches: 9. This CDR3 contains 15 residues. Germline CDR1 LNHDA, CDR2 SQIVND (reference sequence). CDR3 coding DNA: TGTGCCAGTAGTGTATCCGGGACAGGGGCCCACGAGCAGTACTTC. Amino acids: CASSVSGTGAHEQYF.

The chain employs TRBV7-9 and TRBJ1-2, with 8 bases fitting TRBD1. This CDR3 has 13 amino acids. The J segment lost 4 bases and the V segment lost 5 bases, leaving 3 bases of the junction unmatched. In germline, CDR1 is SEHNR, CDR2 FQNEAQ (reference sequence). The CDR3 region is CASSTGGTYGYTF. CDR3 nucleotide sequence: TGTGCCAGCAGCACAGGGGGGACCTATGGCTACACCTTC.

The rearrangement links TRBV9 to TRBJ2-2; 11 bases are shared with TRBD2. The CDR3 runs to 17 residues. The V segment lost 4 bases and the J segment 4 bases; nucleotides outside the gene matches: 9. From germline, CDR1 is SGDLS and CDR2 YYNGEE. The DNA of the CDR3 is TGTGCCAGCAGCCCCTTAGCGGGGGGGCATCGCACCGGGGAGCTGTTTTTT. Its translation: CASSPLAGGHRTGELFF.

This clone was counted between two and nine times. CDR3 loop: CASSSDVRQVHYSNQPQHF. The CDR3 DNA reads TGTGCCAGTAGTTCCGACGTTAGACAGGTCCATTATAGCAATCAGCCCCAGCATTTT. The chain uses TRBV19 and TRBJ1-5, with a tentative D call TRBD1 (6 bases). Germline V gene data show CDR1 as LNHDA and CDR2 as SQIVND (reference sequence). This CDR3 has 19 residues. Between the trimmed V and J ends, which lost 5 bases and 0 bases, there was a span of 23 bases.

The chain recombines TRBV6-1 with TRBJ1-3; 7 bases fit TRBD1. V dropped 2 bases and J dropped 0; count of bases not matched to a gene: 4. In germline, CDR1 is MNHNS, CDR2 SASEGT. The CDR3 is 16 amino acids. The CDR3 region has the DNA TGTGCCAGCAGTGAACGAGACAGGGTCTCTGGAAACACCATATATTTT. It yields the protein CASSERDRVSGNTIYF.

The V gene is TRBV5-1, the J gene TRBJ2-5, with D tentatively TRBD2 (5 bases). Germline-derived CDR1 and CDR2 are SGHRS and YFSETQ. V was cut by 2 bases and J by 0 bases, with 8 bases left in between. The CDR3 extends over 14 amino acids. CDR3 nucleotide sequence: TGCGCCAGCAGCTTCCAAGCGGACCAAGAGACCCAGTACTTC. It yields the protein CASSFQADQETQYF.

The genes are TRBV2 and TRBJ2-1; 12 bases align to TRBD2. CDR1 and CDR2 from the germline V gene are SNHLY and FYNNEI. Trimming removed 6 bases from V and 7 bases from J; junction bases left unmatched: 13. The CDR3 contains 17 residues. The CDR3 protein is CASRGPGTSGFSNEQFF. The DNA for the CDR3 is TGTGCCAGCAGGGGGCCCGGGACTAGCGGGTTCTCGAATGAGCAGTTCTTC.

This chain uses TRBV6-1 with TRBJ2-7, with D tentatively TRBD2 (6 bases). CDR1 and CDR2 (germline): MNHNS, SASEGT. V was shortened by 3 bases and J by 4 bases, with 16 bases between the two germline ends. The length of the CDR3 is 15 residues. CDR3 in amino acids: CASSDSGRPLYEQYF. The CDR3 DNA is TGTGCCAGCAGTGATAGCGGCAGACCGCTTTACGAGCAGTACTTC.

CDR3 nucleotide sequence: TGTGCCAGCAGTATAACGACTGCGTACTATGGCTACACCTTC. Amino acid sequence: CASSITTAYYGYTF. This chain links TRBV6-5 with TRBJ1-2; D gene unclear. V dropped 5 bases and J dropped 3 bases, with 13 bases sitting between them. This CDR3 comprises 14 residues. Per germline, CDR1 MNHEY and CDR2 SVGAGI.

The chain recombines TRBV19 with TRBJ2-3; TRBD1 aligns across 9 bases. The germline CDR1 and CDR2 sequences are LNHDA and SQIVND (reference sequence). The CDR3 runs 15 residues. The junction had 8 bases not matched to a gene; V was cut back by 6 bases and J by 4 bases. The CDR3 nucleotides are TGTGCCAGTAGACCGGGACAGGGTCTCGCAGATACGCAGTATTTT. Translation: CASRPGQGLADTQYF.

The chain recombines TRBV5-1 with TRBJ2-1; 7 bases map to TRBD2. The V gene end was trimmed by 2 bases and the J gene end by 3 bases; junction bases not matched to a gene: 8. From germline, CDR1 is SGHRS and CDR2 YFSETQ. The CDR3 runs 16 residues. CDR3: CASSFGGESRYNEQFF. The DNA of the CDR3 is TGCGCCAGCAGCTTTGGGGGGGAAAGCCGCTACAATGAGCAGTTCTTC.

The J gene is TRBJ1-2, the V gene TRBV5-6; 10 nucleotides line up with TRBD1. The CDR3 loop spans 15 amino acids. The V gene end was trimmed by 3 bases and the J gene end by 2 bases; junction bases not matched to a gene: 4. Germline CDR1 SGHDT, CDR2 YYEEEE. The CDR3 coding sequence is TGTGCCAGCAGCTGGCGGACAGGGGGAAACTATGGCTACACCTTC. It specifies CASSWRTGGNYGYTF.

V gene TRBV9 combines with J gene TRBJ1-6; TRBD1 might be the D (5 bases). Germline V lookup: CDR1 SGDLS, CDR2 YYNGEE. This CDR3 comprises 19 residues. Between the trimmed V and J ends, which lost 5 bases and 0 bases, there was a span of 21 bases. As DNA, the CDR3 is TGTGCCAGCAGTAGACAGCCCCTCTTGGAGAGCTCCTATAATTCACCCCTCCACTTT. It yields the protein CASSRQPLLESSYNSPLHF.

This chain connects TRBV11-2 to TRBJ1-6; D possibly corresponds to TRBD1 (6 bases). CDR1 is SGHAT and CDR2 is FQNNGV in the germline V gene. The CDR3 length is 13 residues. V gave up 1 base and J gave up 14 bases, with 12 bases separating them. CDR3: CASSLGQGSSLHF. In DNA, the CDR3 is TGTGCCAGCAGCTTAGGTCAGGGGTCCTCCCTCCACTTT.

The rearrangement uses TRBV19 and TRBJ1-2; D perhaps matches TRBD1 (5 bases). Trimming removed 3 bases from V and 2 bases from J, with 13 bases in between. The CDR3 length is 15 residues. Looked up from germline, CDR1 is LNHDA and CDR2 is SQIVND (reference sequence). The CDR3 reads CASSIGAGPNYGYTF. DNA for the CDR3: TGTGCCAGTAGTATCGGAGCAGGGCCGAACTATGGCTACACCTTC.

In regard to this clone: This sample includes further DNA sequences coding for the same CDR3. The chain carries TRBV30 and TRBJ2-5; D is possibly TRBD2 (5 bases). Trimming shortened V by 2 bases and J by 1 base, and 5 bases separated the two germline ends. CDR3 length: 12 residues. Germline V CDR1 and CDR2: GTSNPN, SVGIG (reference sequence). This CDR3 reads CAWSSGQETQYF. The CDR3 DNA reads TGTGCCTGGAGTAGCGGCCAAGAGACCCAGTACTTC.

The chain recombines TRBV7-8 with TRBJ2-7; D might be TRBD2 (6 bases). CDR1 is SGHVS, CDR2 FQNEAQ, per germline. This CDR3 region has 14 residues. V lost 4 bases, J lost 3 bases, and 13 bases lay in between. As DNA, the CDR3 is TGTGCCAGCAGCTCTACTCTAGCGTACTACGAGCAGTACTTC. The encoded protein is CASSSTLAYYEQYF.

The chain is built from TRBV11-2 and TRBJ2-7; tentatively, D is TRBD1 (6 bases). Between the trimmed V and J ends, which lost 3 bases and 0 bases, there was a span of 12 bases. This CDR3 spans 15 amino acids. From germline, CDR1 is SGHAT and CDR2 FQNNGV. DNA for the CDR3: TGTGCCAGCAGCTTGGGGACAATTTCCTCCTACGAGCAGTACTTC. Residues: CASSLGTISSYEQYF.

This clone came up a few times. The V gene is TRBV28, the J gene TRBJ1-2; 9 positions match TRBD1. The ends lost 6 bases at V and 4 bases at J; junction bases unmatched: 15. Germline CDR1 is MDHEN and CDR2 is SYDVKM. The CDR3 is made up of 17 amino acids. This CDR3 is CASRIPPGTGLGYGYTF. DNA for the CDR3: TGTGCCAGCAGGATACCCCCGGGGACAGGGTTAGGCTATGGCTACACCTTC.

The rearrangement links TRBV6-5 to TRBJ1-6, with D possibly matching TRBD1 (5 bases). This CDR3 has 15 amino acids. Germline CDR1 is MNHEY and CDR2 is SVGAGI. V lost 0 bases, J lost 9 bases, and 12 bases lay in between. The CDR3 region is CASSYSPGLGSPLHF. In DNA, the CDR3 is TGTGCCAGCAGTTACTCTCCAGGGCTGGGTTCACCCCTCCACTTT.

This chain links TRBV7-8 with TRBJ2-1; possibly TRBD1 for D (6 bases). The CDR3 runs to 14 residues. With 7 bases removed from V and 9 bases from J, the gap between germline ends came to 19 bases. CDR1 SGHVS and CDR2 FQNEAQ come from the germline V gene. The CDR3 DNA is TGTGCCAGCACCCCTAGAGGGGGACGGGGTGAGCAGTTCTTC. Translating gives CASTPRGGRGEQFF.